A selection of T cell receptor beta chains follows, all from one sample in a study of CD8+CD57+ T cells in acquired aplastic anemia. TCRdb used MiXCR to reprocess the reads, holding one entry per CDR3 protein. The sample has some 280,000 distinct CDR3 sequences; 50% to 70% are singletons. Sequencing input: sorted CD4+, CD8+, or CD8+CD57+ T cells (not recorded which) from PBMCs. The source of these receptors is a human donor with severe aplastic anemia or a healthy control (not recorded which). The CDR3 runs from the conserved cysteine through the conserved F or W. The D gene is left open where the match is weak. Size tells how often a clone was seen (once, few, many) or the class of an expanded clone, and some rows leave it out.

NA,TRBD2,TRBV14,TRBJ2-7,TGTGCCAGCAGCCAAGATTGGGCGGGGGGAAAAAACGAGCAGTACTTC,CASSQDWAGGKNEQYF
NA,NA,TRBV20-1,TRBJ1-2,TGCAGTGCTAGAGACCGTGGCTACACCTTC,CSARDRGYTF
few,TRBD2,TRBV28,TRBJ2-1,TGTGCCAGCAGTTTACCCCGGGTCGGACTAGCGGGGGGGCACGAGCAGTTCTTC,CASSLPRVGLAGGHEQFF
NA,TRBD1,TRBV12-3/TRBV12-4,TRBJ1-1,TGTGCCAGCAGTCCCCCCACACAGGGGGCGAATGTAGCTTTCTTT,CASSPPTQGANVAFF
NA,TRBD1,TRBV6-5,TRBJ1-1,TGTGCCAGCAGCCTGACAGGGTTCACTGAAGCTTTCTTT,CASSLTGFTEAFF
many,NA,TRBV5-8,TRBJ1-4,TGTGCCAGCAGCTTGGTGGGACACCGTGTTAATGAAAAACTGTTTTTT,CASSLVGHRVNEKLFF
NA,NA,TRBV9,TRBJ2-3,TGTGCCAGCAGCGAAGAGGGGGAGATATTAGTTGATGATACGCAGTATTTT,CASSEEGEILVDDTQYF
few,NA,TRBV7-6,TRBJ2-7,TGTGCCAGCAGCTTAGGGGCAAGCACCTACGAGCAGTACTTC,CASSLGASTYEQYF
few,TRBD2,TRBV20-1,TRBJ2-7,TGCAGTGCTAGCGGACTAGCGGGGACCACCTACGAGCAGTACTTC,CSASGLAGTTYEQYF
NA,TRBD2,TRBV10-3,TRBJ2-5,TGTGCCATCAGTGAGGCTAGCGGGAGAGGGGAGACCCAGTACTTC,CAISEASGRGETQYF
once,TRBD2,TRBV5-1,TRBJ2-3,TGCGCCAGCAGCTTGCACGGACTAGCGGGAGAGCGAAGAGATACGCAGTATTTT,CASSLHGLAGERRDTQYF
few,NA,TRBV5-5,TRBJ2-5,TGTGCCAGCAGCTTGGCGGTTCAAGAGACCCAGTACTTC,CASSLAVQETQYF
NA,TRBD2,TRBV2,TRBJ2-3,TGTGCCAGCAGGACTAGCGGGGGAAGCACAGATACGCAGTATTTT,CASRTSGGSTDTQYF
many,NA,TRBV27,TRBJ2-7,TGTGCCAGCAGTCATGTAGTGGGGGAGCAGTACTTC,CASSHVVGEQYF
NA,NA,TRBV7-3,TRBJ2-7,TGTGCCAGCAGCTTCCCGGGGTATACCTACGAGCAGTACTTC,CASSFPGYTYEQYF
NA,TRBD2,TRBV5-5,TRBJ2-3,TGTGCCAGCAGCTGGATGACTAGCGGGAGGCGGGGAGATACGCAGTATTTT,CASSWMTSGRRGDTQYF
NA,NA,TRBV29-1,TRBJ2-2,TGCAGCGTTAAGTCAGGGGCGAGCACCGGGGAGCTGTTTTTT,CSVKSGASTGELFF
few,TRBD1,TRBV7-9,TRBJ1-6,TGTGCCAGCAGCCCTCAGGGGGTGGGGAATTCACCCCTCCACTTT,CASSPQGVGNSPLHF
NA,NA,TRBV10-1,TRBJ2-2,TGCGCCAGCAGTGACCTCCTAACCGGGGAGCTGTTTTTT,CASSDLLTGELFF
many,NA,TRBV4-3,TRBJ2-7,TGCGCCAGCAGCCAAGATCCCGGGGGCAGGTACGAGCAGTACTTC,CASSQDPGGRYEQYF
NA,NA,TRBV20-1,TRBJ2-7,TGCAGTGCTAGAGATACGGTGGGGCCAAACGAGCAGTACTTC,CSARDTVGPNEQYF
many,NA,TRBV3-1,TRBJ2-5,TGTGCCAGCAGCCAAGACGGGACACCTCAAGAGACCCAGTACTTC,CASSQDGTPQETQYF